The sequence of this T cell receptor beta chain was determined in a study of blood T cell repertoires in COVID-19. Libraries were prepared by immunoSEQ multiplex PCR; TCRdb keeps only in-frame clonotypes and omits some of them. This sample has over 35,000 clones, with around 94% found just once. This CDR3 has 14 residues. Germline V gene data show CDR1 as MNHEY and CDR2 as SMNVEV (reference sequence). V trimming: 5 bases; J trimming: 7 bases; junction bases outside the gene matches: 6. V and J are TRBV27 and TRBJ1-5, with 9 bases identical to TRBD1. The source of this sequence is a middle-aged man with active COVID-19. The specimen sequenced was peripheral blood. This CDR3 is CASSPQGAGQPQHF. The CDR3 nucleotides are TGTGCCAGCAGTCCACAGGGGGCCGGGCAGCCCCAGCATTTT.